These 3 T cell receptor beta chains came from one sample sequenced in a study of T cell clonality in common variable immunodeficiency. These receptors are not linked to any known antigen. General observations from the study: Fewer deletions and N-nucleotide insertions were reportedly seen in common variable immunodeficiency TCR beta sequences.

Data came from immunoSEQ multiplex PCR; TCRdb stores just in-frame clones and leaves some out. The record shows 25,000 to 35,000 clones for this sample, with no singletons present. The sequenced sample was peripheral blood mononuclear cells. The receptors were gathered from a human donor with common variable immunodeficiency.

This clone turned up a few times. The read falls 3 residues short of the CDR3 end, and the missing part is taken from the germline J gene. The rearrangement links TRBV6-2 or TRBV6-3 to TRBJ2-3; 8 bases line up with TRBD2. Losses at the gene ends were 4 bases for V and 7 bases for J; bases not matched to a gene: 13. Germline loops: CDR1 MNHEY, CDR2 SVGEGT. The CDR3 loop spans 16 amino acids. The part of the CDR3 DNA that was read is TGTGCCAGCAGTTCCCCCTGGGACGGGGGGGCCAATACG. Translated, it gives CASSSPWDGGANT. The entire CDR3 sequence reads CASSSPWDGGANTQYF.

This clone was detected many times. The CDR3 end lies 3 residues beyond the end of the read and is filled in from the germline J gene. This chain joins TRBV19 and TRBJ2-2, with D maybe TRBD2 (5 bases). With 7 bases removed from V and 2 bases from J, the gap between germline ends came to 17 bases. The CDR3 runs to 16 residues. Germline CDR1 reads LNHDA; CDR2 reads SQIVND (reference sequence). The CDR3 bases that were read are TGTGCCAGTACAAGTGGAGGACTTCTAAACACCGGGGAG. Protein sequence: CASTSGGLLNTGE. The CDR3 in its entirety is CASTSGGLLNTGELFF. Based on the CDR3 plus reference TRBV19 and TRBJ2-2, the full variable domain is DGGITQSPKYLFRKEGQNVTLSCEQNLNHDAMYWYRQDPGQGLRLIYYSQIVNDFQKGDIAEGYSVSREKKESFPLTVTSAQKNPTAFYLCASTSGGLLNTGELFFGEGSRLTVL.

This clone was counted many times. With the read ending 3 residues before the CDR3 end, the germline J gene is used to fill in that end. The rearrangement joins TRBV5-1 to TRBJ1-1; 7 bases fit TRBD1. Per germline, CDR1 SGHRS and CDR2 YFSETQ. The CDR3 consists of 14 residues. The V gene end was trimmed by 5 bases and the J gene end by 2 bases; junction bases not matched to a gene: 6. This CDR3 reads CASRRWDSNTEAFF. The covered CDR3 bases are TGCGCCAGCAGACGATGGGACAGCAACACTGAA.